The next 18 T cell receptor beta chains were all read from a single sample in a study of spatial heterogeneity in lung cancer. Study results and limitations: How many expanded intratumoral alpha and beta TCRs were present tracked the tumor mutation count, which was a count of nonsynonymous mutations.

TCRdb fed the 5' RACE reads into MiXCR, producing one record per CDR3 protein. The data show roughly 7,700 distinct CDR3 sequences, 3% to 4% seen once. Which antigens these TCRs recognize remains unknown. Time point described: sample taken at primary tumor resection. Here the sequenced sample was lung tumor tissue, taken at surgery. These receptors all come from a male donor with early-stage non-small cell lung cancer.

In this sample, this clonotype turned up many times. The chain combines TRBV20-1 with TRBJ2-1; D not resolved. Germline CDR1 reads DFQATT; CDR2 reads SNEGSKA (reference sequence). Trimming cost V 4 bases and J 8 bases, with 6 bases left between them. The CDR3 runs 10 residues. Here the CDR3 DNA reads TGCAGTGCTAAGGGTGATGAGCAGTTCTTC. Amino acids: CSAKGDEQFF.

This clonotype was seen repeatedly, ten times or more. This rearrangement joins TRBV20-1 to TRBJ2-7; D is unresolved. Trimming removed 3 bases from V and 4 bases from J, with 13 bases in between. The CDR3 has 13 amino acids. CDR1 DFQATT and CDR2 SNEGSKA come from the germline V gene (reference sequence). CDR3 nucleotide sequence: TGCAGTGCTAGGGCAGCATCATCTTACGAGCAGTACTTC. It codes for CSARAASSYEQYF.

Points on this clonotype: Since a much larger clone is just one base distant, this may be a read error. The V call is TRBV12-3 or TRBV12-4, the J call TRBJ1-2, with 8 bases identical to TRBD1. The CDR3 has 15 amino acids. The CDR3 nucleotides read TGTGCCAGCAGTCCAACAGGGGGAGGGAGCTATGGCTACAACTTC. Amino acid sequence: CASSPTGGGSYGYNF.

There are many counts of this clonotype. The rearrangement uses TRBV5-1 and TRBJ2-7; 7 bases are shared with TRBD2. Germline V lookup: CDR1 SGHRS, CDR2 YFSETQ. Unmatched junction bases numbered 8, after V lost 5 bases and J lost 0 bases. This CDR3 is built from 15 residues. CDR3 in DNA: TGCGCCAGCAGTCCGAGCGGGATTAGCTCCTACGAGCAGTACTTC. This codes for CASSPSGISSYEQYF.

This clonotype is classed as medium-sized. The rearrangement uses TRBV10-3 and TRBJ1-2; D gene uncertain. The germline gives CDR1 ENHRY, CDR2 SYGVKD. The V and J ends lost 2 bases and 2 bases respectively, with 18 bases between them. The CDR3 extends over 17 amino acids. The CDR3 region has the DNA TGTGCCATCAGTGAGAGGTTTCGGTCCTCCAGAAACTATGGCTACACCTTC. Its protein is CAISERFRSSRNYGYTF.

This clonotype is deemed medium-sized. The rearrangement joins TRBV20-1 to TRBJ2-2; D remains unclear. This CDR3 spans 12 amino acids. V lost 0 bases and J lost 7, with 6 bases in between. Germline CDR1 and CDR2: DFQATT and SNEGSKA (reference sequence). The CDR3, as DNA: TGCAGTGCTAGAGATCCTAGCGGGGAGCTGTTTTTT. It translates to CSARDPSGELFF.

This clonotype came up many times. The V gene is TRBV30, the J gene TRBJ1-2; unclear D gene. The CDR3 runs 11 residues. Germline assignment: CDR1 GTSNPN and CDR2 SVGIG (reference sequence). V was trimmed by 7 bases and J by 3 bases, leaving 9 bases between them. The CDR3 spells CASWRDYGYTF. The CDR3 coding sequence is TGTGCCTCTTGGAGGGACTATGGCTACACCTTC.

This clonotype was counted ten times or more. The J gene is TRBJ1-4, the V gene TRBV7-9, with D unclear. Germline lookup yields CDR1 SEHNR and CDR2 FQNEAQ (reference sequence). This CDR3 region has 15 residues. V was trimmed by 1 base and J by 6 bases, leaving 12 bases between them. The CDR3 DNA follows: TGTGCCAGCAGCTTAGTATCCGGGGAGGATGAAAAACTGTTTTTT. Its translation is CASSLVSGEDEKLFF.

This clonotype was counted ten times or more. The chain recombines TRBV7-2 with TRBJ2-3, with D perhaps matching TRBD1 (5 bases). From germline, CDR1 is SGHTA and CDR2 FQGNSA. There are 15 residues in the CDR3. Trimming removed 1 base at V and 2 bases at J, with 10 bases between. The CDR3 sequence: CASSLGGSPTDTQYF. As DNA, the CDR3 is TGTGCCAGCAGCTTAGGGGGCAGCCCCACAGATACGCAGTATTTT.

The chain links TRBV20-1 to TRBJ2-5; 15 bases match TRBD2. Germline trimming cut 3 bases from V and 3 bases from J; bases unmatched to any gene: 11. Germline V lookup: CDR1 DFQATT, CDR2 SNEGSKA (reference sequence). The CDR3 has 18 residues. CDR3 region: CSASSGLAGGRGKETQYF. The CDR3 bases are TGCAGTGCTAGTTCTGGACTAGCGGGAGGGAGAGGAAAAGAGACCCAGTACTTC.

This chain links TRBV6-6 with TRBJ2-3; 10 bases fit TRBD2. J lost 7 bases, V lost 0 bases, and 13 bases had no gene match. This CDR3 has 18 residues. The germline CDR1 and CDR2 sequences are MNHNY and SVGAGI (reference sequence). The CDR3 region has the DNA TGTGCCAGCAGTTACTCCGGGGGTGGAGCGGGGGGGATAAATACGCAGTATTTT. It specifies CASSYSGGGAGGINTQYF.

A remark on this clonotype: With a much larger clone just one base away, this may be a read error. The CDR3 DNA is TGCGGCGTGGGACGAGAAGAGACCCAGTACTTC. Amino acid sequence: CGVGREETQYF. This sequence joins TRBV29-1 and TRBJ2-5; D may correspond to TRBD1 or TRBD2 (5 bases each). The CDR3 length is 11 residues. The germline CDR1 and CDR2 sequences are SQVTM and ANQGSEA.

This clonotype has at least ten counts. The V and J genes are TRBV12-3 or TRBV12-4 and TRBJ1-1; D is unclear. The length of the CDR3 is 11 residues. The V gene lost 2 bases and the J gene lost 7 bases, with 5 bases spanning the gap. The CDR3 coding sequence is TGTGCCAGCAGTTTAACTCGTGAAGCTTTCTTT. Amino acids: CASSLTREAFF.

The table lists this clonotype with many counts. The V call is TRBV6-2 or TRBV6-3, the J call TRBJ2-7; D may be TRBD1 or TRBD2 (5 bases each). V was clipped by 2 bases and J by 9 bases, with 14 bases between them. The CDR3 spans 13 residues. From germline, CDR1 is MNHEY and CDR2 SVGEGT. This CDR3 is CASSYRDPPRQYF. CDR3 DNA: TGTGCCAGCAGTTACCGGGACCCCCCTAGGCAGTACTTC.

This clonotype came up many times. The chain joins TRBV12-3 or TRBV12-4 to TRBJ1-5; D uncertain. This CDR3 spans 13 amino acids. The V and J ends lost 3 bases and 6 bases respectively, with 9 bases between them. The CDR3 spells CASSFGRSQPQHF. CDR3 sequence (DNA): TGTGCCAGCAGTTTCGGACGGAGTCAGCCCCAGCATTTT.

By sample share, this clonotype is medium-sized. The chain links TRBV5-4 to TRBJ2-1, with 9 bases that match TRBD1. Germline CDR1 and CDR2: SGHNT and YYREEE (reference sequence). Trimming cost V 2 bases and J 8 bases; bases outside gene matches: 8. There are 15 residues in the CDR3. The CDR3 loop reads CASSFYRGRTDEQFF. As DNA, the CDR3 is TGTGCCAGCAGCTTCTACAGGGGGCGGACCGATGAGCAGTTCTTC. Filled out from reference TRBV5-4 and TRBJ2-1, the complete variable domain reads ETGVTQSPTHLIKTRGQQVTLRCSSQSGHNTVSWYQQALGQGPQFIFQYYREEENGRGNFPPRFSGLQFPNYSSELNVNALELDDSALYLCASSFYRGRTDEQFFGPGTRLTVL.

The chain recombines TRBV6-4 with TRBJ2-1; D might be TRBD2 (5 bases). The CDR3 contains 16 residues. Trimming took off 0 bases at V and 4 bases at J, with 13 bases between the two ends. Germline V gene sequence: CDR1 MRHNA, CDR2 SNTAGT. The CDR3 sequence is CASSDSTAGEYNEQFF. The CDR3, as DNA: TGTGCCAGCAGTGACTCGACCGCCGGGGAGTACAATGAGCAGTTCTTC.

This clonotype is judged medium-sized. This sequence joins TRBV11-2 and TRBJ2-3; D gene ambiguous. Trimming cost V 0 bases and J 1 base, with 5 bases left between them. The CDR3 has 14 amino acids. The germline V gene encodes CDR1 SGHAT and CDR2 FQNNGV. The CDR3 DNA is TGTGCCAGCAGCTTAGAACGGGGCACAGATACGCAGTATTTT. Amino acid sequence: CASSLERGTDTQYF. The full variable domain, completed using reference TRBV11-2 and TRBJ2-3, is EAGVAQSPRYKIIEKRQSVAFWCNPISGHATLYWYQQILGQGPKLLIQFQNNGVVDDSQLPKDRFSAERLKGVDSTLKIQPAKLEDSAVYLCASSLERGTDTQYFGPGTRLTVL.